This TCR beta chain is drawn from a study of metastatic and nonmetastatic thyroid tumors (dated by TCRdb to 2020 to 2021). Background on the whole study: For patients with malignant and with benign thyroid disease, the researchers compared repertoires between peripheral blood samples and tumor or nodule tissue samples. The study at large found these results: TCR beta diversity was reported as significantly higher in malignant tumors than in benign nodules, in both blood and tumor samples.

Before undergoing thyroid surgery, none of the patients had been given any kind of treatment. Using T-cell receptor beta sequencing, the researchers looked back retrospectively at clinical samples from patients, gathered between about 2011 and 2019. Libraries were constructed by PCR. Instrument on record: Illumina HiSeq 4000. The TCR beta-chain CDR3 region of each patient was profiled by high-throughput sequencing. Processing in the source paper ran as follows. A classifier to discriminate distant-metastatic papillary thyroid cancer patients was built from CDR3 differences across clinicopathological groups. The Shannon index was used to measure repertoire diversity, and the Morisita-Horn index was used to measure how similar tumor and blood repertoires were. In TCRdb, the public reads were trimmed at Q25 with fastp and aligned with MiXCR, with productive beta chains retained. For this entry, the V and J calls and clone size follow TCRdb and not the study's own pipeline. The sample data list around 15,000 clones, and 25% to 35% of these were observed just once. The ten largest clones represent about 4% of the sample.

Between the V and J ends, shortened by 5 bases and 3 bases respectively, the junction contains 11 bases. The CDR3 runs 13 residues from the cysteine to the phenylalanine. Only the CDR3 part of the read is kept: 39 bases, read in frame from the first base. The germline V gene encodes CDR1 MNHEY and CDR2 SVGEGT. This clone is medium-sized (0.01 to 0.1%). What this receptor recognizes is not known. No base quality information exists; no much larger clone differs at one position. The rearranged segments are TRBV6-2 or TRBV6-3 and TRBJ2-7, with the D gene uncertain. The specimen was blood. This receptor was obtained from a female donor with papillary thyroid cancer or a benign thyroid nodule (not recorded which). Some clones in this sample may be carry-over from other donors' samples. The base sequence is TGTGCCAGCAGTGGCCAGCCTCACTACGAGCAGTACTTC. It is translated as CASSGQPHYEQYF.